This T cell receptor (beta chain) was retrieved from a study of beta chain features in type 1 diabetes. Notes on the study in general: TCRB rearrangement may or may not be influenced by HLA type; here this remained unresolved.

The CDR3 totals 13 residues. V shed 6 bases, J shed 4 bases, and the junction held 4 bases outside the gene matches. CDR1 and CDR2 from the germline V gene are SNHLY and FYNNEI. The isolated RNA, all of it, was reverse transcribed, so expressed TCRB transcripts were what got sequenced. Profiled with immunoSEQ multiplex PCR; TCRdb holds only in-frame clones, not every one. The sample lists 300,000 to 350,000 clones, under 8.5% occurring once. The count of this clone is one. Antigen: not known. Other nucleotide sequences from this sample produce the same CDR3. The material sequenced was central memory CD4+ T cells from blood. This receptor was taken from a woman aged 18-29 years in good health. The V gene is TRBV2, the J gene TRBJ1-2; 8 nucleotides match TRBD1. The CDR3 DNA reads as TGTGCCAGCAGACAGGGGGAAGGCTATGGCTACACCTTC. This gives the protein CASRQGEGYGYTF.